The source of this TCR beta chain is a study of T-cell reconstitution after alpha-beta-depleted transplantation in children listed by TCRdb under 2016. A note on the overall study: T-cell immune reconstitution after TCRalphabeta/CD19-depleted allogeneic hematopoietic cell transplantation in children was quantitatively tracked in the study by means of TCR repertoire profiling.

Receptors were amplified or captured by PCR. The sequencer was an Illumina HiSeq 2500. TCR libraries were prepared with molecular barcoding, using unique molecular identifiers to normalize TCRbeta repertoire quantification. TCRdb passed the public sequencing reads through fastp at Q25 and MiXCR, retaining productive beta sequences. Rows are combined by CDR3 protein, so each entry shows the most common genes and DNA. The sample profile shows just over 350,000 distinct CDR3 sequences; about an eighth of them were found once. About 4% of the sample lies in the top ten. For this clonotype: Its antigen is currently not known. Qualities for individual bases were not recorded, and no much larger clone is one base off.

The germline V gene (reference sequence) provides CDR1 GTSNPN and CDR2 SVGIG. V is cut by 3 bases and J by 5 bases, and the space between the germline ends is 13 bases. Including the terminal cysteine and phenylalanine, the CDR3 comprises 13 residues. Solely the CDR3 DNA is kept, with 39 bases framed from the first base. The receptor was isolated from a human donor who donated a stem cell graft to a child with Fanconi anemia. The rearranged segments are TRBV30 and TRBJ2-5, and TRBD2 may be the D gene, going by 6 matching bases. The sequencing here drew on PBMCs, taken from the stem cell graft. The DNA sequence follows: TGTGCCTGGAGACTCGAAAGCGGGGAGACCCAGTACTTC. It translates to CAWRLESGETQYF.